A single sample is the source of the 2 T cell receptor beta chains below, sequenced in a study of blood T cell repertoires in COVID-19. Only in-frame clones appear in the TCRdb table, and some are missing; sequencing was by immunoSEQ multiplex PCR. Of some 200,000 clones listed, roughly four fifths are singletons. The sequencing input was peripheral blood. All receptors come from a woman aged 40 to 49 with acute or convalescent COVID-19.

The chain recombines TRBV19 with TRBJ2-7; maybe TRBD2 (6 bases). In germline, CDR1 is LNHDA, CDR2 SQIVND (reference sequence). V was trimmed by 6 bases and J by 0 bases, leaving 12 bases between them. CDR3 length: 14 amino acids. The DNA for the CDR3 is TGTGCCAGTAGCCCGGGACTGAGCTCCTACGAGCAGTACTTC. This gives the protein CASSPGLSSYEQYF.

Concerning this clone: The sample has other DNA sequences that encode this CDR3 too. The chain recombines TRBV7-6 with TRBJ2-1; TRBD2 agrees at 14 bases. After removal of 2 bases from V and 8 bases from J, the junction contained 11 bases not matched to a gene. The CDR3 contains 18 residues. CDR1 SGHVS and CDR2 FNYEAQ come from the germline V gene. CDR3 bases: TGTGCCAGCAGCTTAATCTCCGGGACTAGCGGGAGCGTCGATGAGCAGTTCTTC. Protein sequence: CASSLISGTSGSVDEQFF.